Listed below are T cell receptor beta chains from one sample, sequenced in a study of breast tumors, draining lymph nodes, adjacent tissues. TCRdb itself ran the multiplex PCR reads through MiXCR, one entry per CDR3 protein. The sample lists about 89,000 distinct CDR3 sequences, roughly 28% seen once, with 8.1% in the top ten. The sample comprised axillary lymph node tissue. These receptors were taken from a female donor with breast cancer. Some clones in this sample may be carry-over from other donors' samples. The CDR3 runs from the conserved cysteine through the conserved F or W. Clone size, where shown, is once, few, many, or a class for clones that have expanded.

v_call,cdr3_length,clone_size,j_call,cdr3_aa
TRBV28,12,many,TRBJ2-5,CASRQSRETQYF
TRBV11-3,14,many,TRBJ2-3,CASSNRGGTDTQYF
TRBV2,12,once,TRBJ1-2,CASVRSGSGYTF
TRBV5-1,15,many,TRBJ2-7,CASSGRTGGDSKQYF
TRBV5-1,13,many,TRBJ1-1,CASSFDGNTEAFF
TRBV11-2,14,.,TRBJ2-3,CAGSLGTGADTQYF
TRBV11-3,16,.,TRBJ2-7,CASSLGGVSSSYEQYF
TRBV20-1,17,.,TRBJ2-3,CSARKRRGGENTDTQYF
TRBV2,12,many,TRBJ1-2,CASSQGGRGYTF
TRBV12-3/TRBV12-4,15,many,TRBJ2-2,CASSFLPKDPGELFF
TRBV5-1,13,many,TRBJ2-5,CASSLTPSETQYF
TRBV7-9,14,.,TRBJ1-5,CASSYRTGDQPQHF
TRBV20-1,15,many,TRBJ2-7,CSARDRTSGMYEQYF
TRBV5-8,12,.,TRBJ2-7,CASSLGGSEQYF
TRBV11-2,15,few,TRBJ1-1,CASSLLDRGHTEAFF
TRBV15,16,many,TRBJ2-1,CATSSPLAGVYNEQFF
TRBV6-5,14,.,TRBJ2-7,CASSLGLANYEQYF
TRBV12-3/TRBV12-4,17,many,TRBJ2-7,CASSLTPGTGKSYEQYF
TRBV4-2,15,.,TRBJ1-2,CASSQGANSNYGYTF
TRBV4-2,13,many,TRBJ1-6,CASSRDANSPLHF
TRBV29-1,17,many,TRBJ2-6,CSVEVLGKVNGANVLTF
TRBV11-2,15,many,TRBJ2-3,CASSLTSGGTDTQYF
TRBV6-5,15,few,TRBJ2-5,CASSHSPSGLETQYF
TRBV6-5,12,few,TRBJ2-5,CASSPDSKTQYF
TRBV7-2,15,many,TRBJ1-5,CASSLGRDYNQPQHF
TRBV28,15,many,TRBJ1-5,CASSSRQGQRQPQHF
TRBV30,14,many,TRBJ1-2,CAWTTRQGAVGYTF
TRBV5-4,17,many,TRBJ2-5,CATRASGNLVGWETQYF
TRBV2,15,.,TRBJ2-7,CASRFRGPINYEQYF
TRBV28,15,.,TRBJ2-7,CASSLTATTPYEQYF
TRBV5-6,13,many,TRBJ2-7,CASSWDRVHEQYF
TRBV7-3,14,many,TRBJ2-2,CASSFGREERELFF
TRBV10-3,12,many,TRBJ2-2,CANPGGTGELFF
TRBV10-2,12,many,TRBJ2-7,CASSGSSYEQYF
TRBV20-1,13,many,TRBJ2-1,CSAREPKSWEQFF
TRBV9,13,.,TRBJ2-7,CASSVGQMRGQYF
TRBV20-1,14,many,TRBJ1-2,CSAREDGGGYGYTF
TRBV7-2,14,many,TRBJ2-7,CASSPGRTGYEQYF
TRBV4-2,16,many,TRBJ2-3,CASSQGLAGVGDTQYF
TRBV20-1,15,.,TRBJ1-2,CSARLGGQHNYGYTF
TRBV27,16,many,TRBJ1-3,CASSSRGSPSGNTIYF
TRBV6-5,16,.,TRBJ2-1,CASSLYPGVPDNEQFF
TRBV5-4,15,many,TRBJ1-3,CASSPGPSSGNTIYF
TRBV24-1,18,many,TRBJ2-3,CATSEPGIRGSLTDTQYF
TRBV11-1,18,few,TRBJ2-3,CASSPQPPTGGITDTQYF
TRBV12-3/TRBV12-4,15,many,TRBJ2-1,CASSPRTWRANEQFF
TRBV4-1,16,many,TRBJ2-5,CASSLRERERGETQYF
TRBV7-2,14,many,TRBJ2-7,CARGTRDSSYEQYF
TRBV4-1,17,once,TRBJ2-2,CASSPGGGGGNTGELFF
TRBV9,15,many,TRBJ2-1,CASSVALAGETGQFF
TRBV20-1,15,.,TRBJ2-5,CSAARASGFSETQHF
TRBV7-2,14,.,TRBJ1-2,CASSLGFINYGYTF
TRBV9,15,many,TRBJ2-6,CASRDSLEGANVLTF
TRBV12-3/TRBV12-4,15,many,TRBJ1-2,CASSRNTGSNYGYTF
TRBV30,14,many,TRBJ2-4,CAWSEGLAKNIQYF
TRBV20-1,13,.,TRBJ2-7,CGARGRDNYAQYF
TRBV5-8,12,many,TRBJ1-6,CASADGNSPLHF
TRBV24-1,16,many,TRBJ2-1,CATSEKPGLAFNEQFF